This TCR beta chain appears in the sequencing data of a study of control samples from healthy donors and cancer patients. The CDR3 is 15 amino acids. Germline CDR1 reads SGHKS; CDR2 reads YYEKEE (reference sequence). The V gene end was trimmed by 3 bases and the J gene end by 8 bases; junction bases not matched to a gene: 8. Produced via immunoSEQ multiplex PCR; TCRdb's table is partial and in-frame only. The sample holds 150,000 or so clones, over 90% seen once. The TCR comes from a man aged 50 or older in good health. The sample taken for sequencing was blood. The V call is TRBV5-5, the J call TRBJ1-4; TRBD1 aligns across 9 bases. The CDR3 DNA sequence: TGTGCCAGCAGCTGGGAACAGGGGGCTGGGGAAAAACTGTTTTTT. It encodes CASSWEQGAGEKLFF.